This T cell receptor (beta chain) was identified in a study of blood T cell repertoires in COVID-19. In the original processing: Estimation of nucleated cell counts was performed using reference gene primer amplification. Clones were read by immunoSEQ multiplex PCR, and TCRdb kept only the in-frame ones, dropping some. V and J calls and clone size follow that table, whereas D and trimming were derived from the DNA. The table lists about 65,000 clones, approximately 78% of them singletons. The sequenced sample was peripheral blood. The receptor comes from a man aged 80 or over with acute or convalescent COVID-19.

The DNA for the CDR3 is TGTGCCAGCAGCCCACTGACAGGGAATCAGCCCCAGCATTTT. Its translation: CASSPLTGNQPQHF. The chain has TRBV7-9 and TRBJ1-5, with 7 bases identical to TRBD1. Per germline, CDR1 SEHNR and CDR2 FQNEAQ (reference sequence). Trimming removed 5 bases from V and 4 bases from J; junction bases left unmatched: 5. The CDR3 length is 14 residues.